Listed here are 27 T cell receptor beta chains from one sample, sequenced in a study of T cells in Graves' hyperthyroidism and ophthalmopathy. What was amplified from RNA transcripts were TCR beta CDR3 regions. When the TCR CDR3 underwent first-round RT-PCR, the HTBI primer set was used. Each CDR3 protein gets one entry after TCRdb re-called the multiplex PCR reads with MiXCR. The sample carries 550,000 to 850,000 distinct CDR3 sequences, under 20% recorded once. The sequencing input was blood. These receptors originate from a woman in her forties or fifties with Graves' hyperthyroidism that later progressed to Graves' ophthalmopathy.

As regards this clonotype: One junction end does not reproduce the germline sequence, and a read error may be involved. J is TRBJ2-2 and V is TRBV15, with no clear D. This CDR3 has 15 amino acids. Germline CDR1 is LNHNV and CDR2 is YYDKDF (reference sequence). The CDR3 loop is CATNRAQENTGELFF. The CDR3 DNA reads TGTGCCACCAACAGAGCGCAGGAGAACACCGGGGAGCTGTTTTTT.

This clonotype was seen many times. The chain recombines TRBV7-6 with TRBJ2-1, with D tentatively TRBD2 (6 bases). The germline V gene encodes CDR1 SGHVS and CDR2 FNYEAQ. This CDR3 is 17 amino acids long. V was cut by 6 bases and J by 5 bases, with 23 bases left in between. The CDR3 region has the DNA TGTGCCAGCAGTTGGGAAACTAGCTCCCCCGGCCACAATGAGCAGTTCTTC. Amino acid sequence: CASSWETSSPGHNEQFF.

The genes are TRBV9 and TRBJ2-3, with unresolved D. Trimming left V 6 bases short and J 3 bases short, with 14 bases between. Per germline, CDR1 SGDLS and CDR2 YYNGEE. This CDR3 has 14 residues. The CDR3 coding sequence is TGTGCCAGCAACCCCGCCCTACCAACAGATACGCAGTATTTT. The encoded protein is CASNPALPTDTQYF.

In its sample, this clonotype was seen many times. CDR3 nucleotides: TGCGCCAGCAGCTTGGATGGGTTTAGTCAGCCCCAGCATTTT. This codes for CASSLDGFSQPQHF. The V gene is TRBV5-1, the J gene TRBJ1-5; unclear D gene. The CDR3 consists of 14 residues. Germline lookup yields CDR1 SGHRS and CDR2 YFSETQ. Trimming left V 0 bases short and J 6 bases short, with 10 bases between.

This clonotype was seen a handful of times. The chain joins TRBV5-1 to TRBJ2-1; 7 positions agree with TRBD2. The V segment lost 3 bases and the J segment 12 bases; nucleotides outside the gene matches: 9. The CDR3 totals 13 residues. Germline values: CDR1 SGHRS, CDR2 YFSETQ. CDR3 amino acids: CASSSRLGRGQFF. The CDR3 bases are TGCGCCAGCAGCTCTAGGCTAGGGAGGGGGCAGTTCTTC.

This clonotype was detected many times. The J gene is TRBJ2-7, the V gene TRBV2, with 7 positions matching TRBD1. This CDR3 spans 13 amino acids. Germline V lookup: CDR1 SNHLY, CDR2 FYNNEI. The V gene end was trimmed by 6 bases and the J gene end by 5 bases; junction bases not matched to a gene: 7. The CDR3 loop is CASRGLTGHEQYF. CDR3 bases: TGTGCCAGCAGGGGATTGACAGGGCACGAGCAGTACTTC.

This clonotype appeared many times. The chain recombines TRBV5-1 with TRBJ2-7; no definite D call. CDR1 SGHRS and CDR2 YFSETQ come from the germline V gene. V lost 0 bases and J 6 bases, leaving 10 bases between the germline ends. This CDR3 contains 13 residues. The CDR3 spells CASSLDLNLEQYF. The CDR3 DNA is TGCGCCAGCAGCTTGGATCTTAATCTCGAGCAGTACTTC.

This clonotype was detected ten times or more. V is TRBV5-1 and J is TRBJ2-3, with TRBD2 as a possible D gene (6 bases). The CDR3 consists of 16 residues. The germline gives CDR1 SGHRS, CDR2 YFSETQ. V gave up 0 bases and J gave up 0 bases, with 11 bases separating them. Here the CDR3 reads CASSLAAGTSTDTQYF. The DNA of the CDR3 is TGCGCCAGCAGCTTGGCCGCGGGAACTAGCACAGATACGCAGTATTTT. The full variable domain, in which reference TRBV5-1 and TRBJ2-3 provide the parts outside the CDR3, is KAGVTQTPRYLIKTRGQQVTLSCSPISGHRSVSWYQQTPGQGLQFLFEYFSETQRNKGNFPGRFSGRQFSNSRSEMNVSTLELGDSALYLCASSLAAGTSTDTQYFGPGTRLTVL.

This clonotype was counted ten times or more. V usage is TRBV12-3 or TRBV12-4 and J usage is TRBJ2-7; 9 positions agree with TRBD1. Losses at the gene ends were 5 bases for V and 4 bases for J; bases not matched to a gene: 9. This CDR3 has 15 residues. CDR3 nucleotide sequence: TGTGCCAGCAGTCCTACTACCGGGACAGGGTACGAGCAGTACTTC. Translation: CASSPTTGTGYEQYF.

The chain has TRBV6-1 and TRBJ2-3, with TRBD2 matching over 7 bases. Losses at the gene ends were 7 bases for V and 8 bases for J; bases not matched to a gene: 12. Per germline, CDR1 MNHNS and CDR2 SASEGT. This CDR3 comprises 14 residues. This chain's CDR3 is CASIQSRGGSTQYF. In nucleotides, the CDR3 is TGTGCCAGCATCCAATCCCGGGGAGGGAGTACGCAGTATTTT.

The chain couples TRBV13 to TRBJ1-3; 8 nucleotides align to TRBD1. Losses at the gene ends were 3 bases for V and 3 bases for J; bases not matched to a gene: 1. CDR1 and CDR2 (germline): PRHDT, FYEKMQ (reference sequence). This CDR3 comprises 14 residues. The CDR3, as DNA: TGTGCCAGCAGCTTCGGACAGGGTGGAAACACCATATATTTT. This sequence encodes CASSFGQGGNTIYF.

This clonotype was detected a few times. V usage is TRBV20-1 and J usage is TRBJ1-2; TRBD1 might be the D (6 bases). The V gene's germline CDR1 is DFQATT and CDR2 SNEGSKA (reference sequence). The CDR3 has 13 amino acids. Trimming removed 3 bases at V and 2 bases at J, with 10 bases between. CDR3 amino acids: CSASFQGNYGYTF. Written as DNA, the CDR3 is TGCAGTGCTAGTTTCCAGGGGAACTATGGCTACACCTTC.

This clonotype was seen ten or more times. This CDR3 reads CASSPGEVGEQYF. CDR3 DNA: TGTGCCAGCAGCCCCGGGGAGGTGGGCGAGCAGTACTTC. The chain uses TRBV12-3 or TRBV12-4 and TRBJ2-7, with a weak D call TRBD2 (6 bases). This CDR3 is 13 amino acids long. Trimming removed 6 bases at V and 6 bases at J, with 15 bases between.

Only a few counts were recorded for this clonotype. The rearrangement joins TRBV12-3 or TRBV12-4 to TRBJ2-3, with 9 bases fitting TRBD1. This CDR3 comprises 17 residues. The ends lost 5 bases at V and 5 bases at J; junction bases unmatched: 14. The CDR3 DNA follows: TGTGCCAGCAGTCAAACACAGGGGGCTCAATTGGGAGATACGCAGTATTTT. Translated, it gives CASSQTQGAQLGDTQYF.

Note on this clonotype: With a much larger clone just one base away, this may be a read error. The CDR3: CASSLVSGTDAQYF. In DNA, the CDR3 is TGTGCCAGCAGTTTAGTTTCAGGCACAGATGCGCAGTATTTT. V and J are TRBV27 and TRBJ2-3; D ambiguous. Germline CDR1 reads MNHEY; CDR2 reads SMNVEV (reference sequence). The CDR3 is 14 amino acids.

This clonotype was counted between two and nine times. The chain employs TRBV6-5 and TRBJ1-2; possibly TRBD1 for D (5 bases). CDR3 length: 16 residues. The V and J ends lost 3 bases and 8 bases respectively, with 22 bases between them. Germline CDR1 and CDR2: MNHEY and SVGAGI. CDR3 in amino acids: CASSYVGGAGSRGYTF. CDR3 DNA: TGTGCCAGCAGTTATGTGGGCGGAGCAGGGTCACGAGGCTACACCTTC.

In DNA, the CDR3 is TGTGCCAGCAGTGACATAACGAACACCGGGGAGCTGTTTTTT. Its protein is CASSDITNTGELFF. The V call is TRBV2, the J call TRBJ2-2; D is uncertain. Trimming pared 3 bases from V and 0 bases from J, leaving 5 bases between. This CDR3 has 14 amino acids. Germline lookup yields CDR1 SNHLY and CDR2 FYNNEI.

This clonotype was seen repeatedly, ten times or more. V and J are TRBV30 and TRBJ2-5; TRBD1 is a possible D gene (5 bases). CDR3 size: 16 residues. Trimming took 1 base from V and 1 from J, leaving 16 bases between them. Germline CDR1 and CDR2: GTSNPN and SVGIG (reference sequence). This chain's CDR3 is CAWSAAQGSLQETQYF. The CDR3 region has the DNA TGTGCCTGGAGTGCAGCCCAGGGTTCCCTCCAAGAGACCCAGTACTTC.

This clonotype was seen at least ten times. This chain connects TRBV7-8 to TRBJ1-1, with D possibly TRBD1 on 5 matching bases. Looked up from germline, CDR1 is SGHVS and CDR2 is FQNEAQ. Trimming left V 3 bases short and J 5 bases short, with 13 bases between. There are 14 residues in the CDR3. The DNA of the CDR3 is TGTGCCAGCAGCTTCAGGGAAGTCGGGACTGAAGCTTTCTTT. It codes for CASSFREVGTEAFF.

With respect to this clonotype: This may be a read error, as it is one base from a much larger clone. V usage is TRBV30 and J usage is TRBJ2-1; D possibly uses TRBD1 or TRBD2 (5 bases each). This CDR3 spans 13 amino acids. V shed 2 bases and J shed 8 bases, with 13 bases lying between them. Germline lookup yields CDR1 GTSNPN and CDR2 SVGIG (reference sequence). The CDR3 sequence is CAWSLAPGYEQFF. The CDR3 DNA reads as TGTGCCTGGAGTCTAGCCCCAGGGTATGAGCAGTTCTTC.

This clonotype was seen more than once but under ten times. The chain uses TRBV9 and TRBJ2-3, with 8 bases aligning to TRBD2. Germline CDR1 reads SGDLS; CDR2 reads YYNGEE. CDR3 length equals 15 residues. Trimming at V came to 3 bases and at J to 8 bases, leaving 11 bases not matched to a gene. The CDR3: CASSAHSGGPGTQYF. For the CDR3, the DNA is TGTGCCAGCAGCGCCCACTCGGGGGGGCCGGGTACGCAGTATTTT.

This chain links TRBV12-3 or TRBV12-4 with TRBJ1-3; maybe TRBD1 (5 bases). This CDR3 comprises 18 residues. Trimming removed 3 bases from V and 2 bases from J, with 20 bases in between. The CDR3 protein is CASSLGDGRQTAGNTIYF. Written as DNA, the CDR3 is TGTGCCAGCAGTTTGGGGGACGGGCGACAGACCGCTGGAAACACCATATATTTT.

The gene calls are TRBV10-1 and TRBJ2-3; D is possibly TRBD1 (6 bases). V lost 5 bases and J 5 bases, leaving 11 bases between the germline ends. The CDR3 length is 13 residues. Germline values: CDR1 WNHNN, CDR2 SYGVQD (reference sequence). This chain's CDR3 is CASSRTVQDTQYF. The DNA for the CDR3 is TGCGCCAGCAGTCGGACAGTTCAAGATACGCAGTATTTT.

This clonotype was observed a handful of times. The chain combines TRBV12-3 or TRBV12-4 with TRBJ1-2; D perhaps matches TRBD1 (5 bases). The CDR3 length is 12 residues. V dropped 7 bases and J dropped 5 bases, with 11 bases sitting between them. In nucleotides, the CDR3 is TGTGCCAGCATGCGGGGGGGTTATGGCTACACCTTC. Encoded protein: CASMRGGYGYTF.

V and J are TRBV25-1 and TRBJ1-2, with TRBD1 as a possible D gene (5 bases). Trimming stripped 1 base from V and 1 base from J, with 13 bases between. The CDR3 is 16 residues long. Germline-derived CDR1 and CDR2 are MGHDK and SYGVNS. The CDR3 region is CASSESGVGGNYGYTF. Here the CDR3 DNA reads TGTGCCAGCAGTGAATCGGGCGTGGGGGGTAACTATGGCTACACCTTC.

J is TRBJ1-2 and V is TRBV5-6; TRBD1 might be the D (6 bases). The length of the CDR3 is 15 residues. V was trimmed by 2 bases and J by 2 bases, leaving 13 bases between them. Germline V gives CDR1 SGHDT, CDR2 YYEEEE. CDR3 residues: CASSLGQSLNYGYTF. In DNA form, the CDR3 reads TGTGCCAGCAGCTTAGGACAGTCTTTAAACTATGGCTACACCTTC.

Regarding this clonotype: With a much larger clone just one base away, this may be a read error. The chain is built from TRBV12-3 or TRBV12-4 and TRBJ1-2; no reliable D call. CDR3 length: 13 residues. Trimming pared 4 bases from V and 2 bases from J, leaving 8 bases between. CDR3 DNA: TGTGCCAGCAGTTGTCAGGCAAACTATGGCTACACCTTC. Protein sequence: CASSCQANYGYTF.